The T cell receptor (beta chain) described here comes from a study of OX40 agonist ivuxolimab in advanced cancers. Study in general: Ivuxolimab was administered intravenously to patients at 0.01 to 10 mg/kg every 2 weeks.

General observations from the study: Some nonresponders also had low normalized T-cell clonal expansion. Expanded clones belonging to CD8+ T cells outnumbered, on average, those of CD4+.

TCRdb keeps only in-frame clones here, not all; method: immunoSEQ multiplex PCR. The data contain about 25,000 clones, around 75% of them seen just once; the ten biggest clones take up about 30%. The V and J ends lost 2 bases and 3 bases respectively, with 17 bases between them. The CDR3 totals 17 residues. Germline-derived CDR1 and CDR2 are SEHNR and FQNEAQ (reference sequence). Regarding this clone: Antigen specificity is unknown.

This material consisted of CD4+ or CD8+ T cells sorted from blood, taken in a trial of the OX40 agonist ivuxolimab. This receptor was identified in an adult with an advanced solid tumor such as melanoma, head and neck, liver or kidney cancer. The chain uses TRBV7-9 and TRBJ2-1, with D tentatively TRBD1 or TRBD2 (5 bases each). The CDR3 DNA reads TGTGCCAGCAGCTTACCATTCACGGGACCACACTACAATGAGCAGTTCTTC. This translates into CASSLPFTGPHYNEQFF. Supplemented by reference TRBV7-9 and TRBJ2-1, the full variable domain reads DTGVSQNPRHKITKRGQNVTFRCDPISEHNRLYWYRQTLGQGPEFLTYFQNEAQLEKSRLLSDRFSAERPKGSFSTLEIQRTEQGDSAMYLCASSLPFTGPHYNEQFFGPGTRLTVL.